This T cell receptor (beta chain) is from a study of response to subunit inactivated influenza vaccine. The germline V gene has CDR1 ENHRY and CDR2 SYGVKD. V shed 9 bases, J shed 2 bases, and the junction held 9 bases outside the gene matches. The CDR3 spans 14 residues. There are a few counts of this clonotype. TCRdb used MiXCR to reprocess the RT-PCR reads, holding one entry per CDR3 protein. The repertoire holds 800,000 to 1,000,000 distinct CDR3 sequences, with roughly 20% as singletons. The receptor was derived from a man between 50 and 59 years old who received an inactivated influenza vaccine. The rearrangement joins TRBV10-3 to TRBJ2-7; 8 positions agree with TRBD1. Sample: PBMCs from blood, taken about 5 days after vaccination. The CDR3 DNA is TGTGCCATTATGACAGGGGAGCACACCTACGAGCAGTACTTC. Translated: CAIMTGEHTYEQYF.